The next 9 T cell receptor beta chains were all read from a single sample in a study of blood T cell repertoires in COVID-19. Libraries were prepared by immunoSEQ multiplex PCR; TCRdb keeps only in-frame clonotypes and omits some of them. The table lists 60,000 or so clones, 75% to 90% of them singletons. Input material: peripheral blood. The receptors stem from a human donor with active COVID-19. The donor label of this sample is uncertain.

The chain is built from TRBV18 and TRBJ2-7, with 10 bases fitting TRBD1. V lost 0 bases to trimming and J lost 2 bases; unmatched junction nucleotides: 4. This CDR3 region has 16 residues. The germline V gene encodes CDR1 KGHSH and CDR2 LQKENI. This chain's CDR3 is CASSPPRGQGAYEQYF. The CDR3 nucleotides are TGTGCCAGCTCACCACCGCGCGGACAGGGGGCCTACGAGCAGTACTTC.

This chain links TRBV3-1 (or the pseudogene TRBV3-2) with TRBJ2-1, with D perhaps TRBD2 (7 bases). From germline, CDR1 is LGHDT and CDR2 YNNKEL (reference sequence). This CDR3 is 17 amino acids long. Between the trimmed V and J ends, which lost 0 bases and 5 bases, there was a span of 17 bases. The DNA of the CDR3 is TGTGCCAGCAGCCAAGATGGAAGGGGGGGGCGTCACAATGAGCAGTTCTTC. Protein product: CASSQDGRGGRHNEQFF.

This rearrangement joins TRBV27 to TRBJ2-7, with 11 bases matching TRBD2. There are 19 residues in the CDR3. Germline-derived CDR1 and CDR2 are MNHEY and SMNVEV (reference sequence). With 5 bases clipped from V and 2 bases from J, the junction kept 17 bases outside the gene matches. The chain's CDR3 is CASSPPGQFGTSGTYEQYF. The CDR3 DNA is TGTGCCAGCAGTCCCCCGGGGCAGTTTGGGACTAGCGGAACCTACGAGCAGTACTTC.

This clone was detected once. The rearrangement joins TRBV10-3 to TRBJ1-6; D perhaps matches TRBD1 (5 bases). Between the trimmed V and J ends, which lost 3 bases and 10 bases, there was a span of 16 bases. The CDR3 runs to 15 residues. Germline V gene sequence: CDR1 ENHRY, CDR2 SYGVKD. This CDR3 reads CAISDPDPEGSPLHF. The CDR3 DNA is TGTGCCATCAGTGATCCAGACCCGGAGGGGTCACCCCTCCACTTT.

This rearrangement joins TRBV30 to TRBJ2-3; no reliable D call. The V gene lost 0 bases and the J gene lost 1 base, with 8 bases spanning the gap. Germline loops: CDR1 GTSNPN, CDR2 SVGIG (reference sequence). This CDR3 contains 14 residues. The CDR3 sequence is CAWSVTGRTDTQYF. Written as DNA, the CDR3 is TGTGCCTGGAGTGTGACTGGCCGCACAGATACGCAGTATTTT.

V usage is TRBV7-2 and J usage is TRBJ1-2; a possible D gene is TRBD1 (6 bases). Trimming removed 3 bases from V and 4 bases from J, with 9 bases in between. This CDR3 comprises 13 residues. Germline CDR1 reads SGHTA; CDR2 reads FQGNSA. CDR3 protein: CASSFDRSYGYTF. The CDR3 region has the DNA TGTGCCAGCAGCTTTGACAGGAGCTATGGCTACACCTTC.

The chain combines TRBV7-6 with TRBJ2-7; 11 bases align to TRBD2. The V segment lost 3 bases and the J segment 2 bases; nucleotides outside the gene matches: 3. The germline V gene encodes CDR1 SGHVS and CDR2 FNYEAQ. This CDR3 has 15 residues. The CDR3 bases are TGTGCCAGCAGCTTGACTAGCGGGACCCCCTACGAGCAGTACTTC. It encodes CASSLTSGTPYEQYF.

The CDR3 DNA is TGCGCCAGCAGCCAAGAAGACAGGGGGATCTACGAGCAGTACTTC. Amino acids: CASSQEDRGIYEQYF. This rearrangement joins TRBV4-3 to TRBJ2-7, with TRBD1 matching 9 bases. Trimming cost V 0 bases and J 3 bases; bases outside gene matches: 3. CDR1 and CDR2 (germline): LGHNA, YSLEER. There are 15 residues in the CDR3.

The chain employs TRBV7-2 and TRBJ1-4, with D hard to call. CDR3 length: 15 amino acids. V gave up 1 base and J gave up 2 bases, with 8 bases separating them. CDR1 is SGHTA and CDR2 is FQGNSA in the germline V gene. The CDR3: CASSLVRTTNEKLFF. For the CDR3, the DNA is TGTGCCAGCAGCTTAGTACGGACTACTAATGAAAAACTGTTTTTT.